Below are 4 T cell receptor beta chains sequenced from a single sample in a study of blood T cells in healthy people across ages. It was with a sample-barcoded 5' primer and a J-beta primer mix that a second PCR of about 7 to 12 cycles was run. Via MiXCR, TCRdb re-called the 5' RACE reads, giving one row per CDR3 protein. The sample yields about 780,000 distinct CDR3 sequences, less than 60% seen once. The sequencing sample was made of blood. The receptors stem from a man older than 75 in good health.

A few counts support this clonotype. This chain joins TRBV20-1 and TRBJ2-1, with 12 bases lining up with TRBD1. This CDR3 has 14 amino acids. V lost 6 bases to trimming and J lost 10 bases; unmatched junction nucleotides: 10. The germline CDR1 and CDR2 sequences are DFQATT and SNEGSKA (reference sequence). CDR3 DNA sequence: TGCAGTGCCCATCCGGGACAGGGGGCGTACGAGCAGTTCTTC. Its protein is CSAHPGQGAYEQFF.

The CDR3 here is CASSVGPAGLYEQYF. The DNA for the CDR3 is TGTGCCAGCAGTGTGGGACCAGCGGGACTCTACGAGCAGTACTTC. This rearrangement joins TRBV6-1 to TRBJ2-4, with 7 bases matching TRBD2. The DNA end is a closer match to TRBJ2-7, so the J assignment may be wrong. Germline values: CDR1 MNHNS, CDR2 SASEGT. The CDR3 totals 15 residues.

Concerning this clonotype itself: One end of the junction fails to match germline, which may point to a read error. V usage is TRBV5-1 and J usage is TRBJ2-1, with TRBD1 as a possible D gene (6 bases). This CDR3 is 17 amino acids long. Germline V lookup: CDR1 SGHRS, CDR2 YFSETQ. The CDR3, as DNA: TGCGCGAGCAGCCTGGAGCCGACGGGACAAGCCAACAATGAGCAGTTCTTC. Translated, it gives CASSLEPTGQANNEQFF.

The gene calls are TRBV5-1 and TRBJ2-7; TRBD1 aligns across 9 bases. Looked up from germline, CDR1 is SGHRS and CDR2 is YFSETQ. V gave up 3 bases and J gave up 5 bases; unmatched junction bases: 6. The CDR3 has 14 amino acids. CDR3 loop: CASSWGQGTHEQYF. DNA for the CDR3: TGCGCCAGCAGCTGGGGACAGGGTACCCACGAGCAGTACTTC.